Shown below are 28 T cell receptor beta chains from a single sample sequenced in a study of blood T cell repertoires in COVID-19. TCRdb's table, derived via immunoSEQ multiplex PCR, lists solely in-frame clones and lacks some. The sample shows more than 40,000 clones, 87% of them seen only once. Sequencing was performed on peripheral blood. The receptor source for this set is a human donor in a cohort sampled during active COVID-19.

The V call is TRBV27, the J call TRBJ2-7; 9 positions match TRBD1. Per germline, CDR1 MNHEY and CDR2 SMNVEV (reference sequence). The CDR3 spans 14 residues. The junction had 10 bases not matched to a gene; V was cut back by 8 bases and J by 5 bases. As DNA, the CDR3 is TGTGCCAGCTCAACGGACAGGGGCACGGACGAGCAGTACTTC. Translation gives CASSTDRGTDEQYF.

This chain links TRBV30 with TRBJ2-2; D is unclear. This CDR3 has 14 amino acids. Trimming removed 4 bases from V and 3 bases from J, with 12 bases in between. CDR1 and CDR2 from the germline V gene are GTSNPN and SVGIG (reference sequence). CDR3 residues: CAWTTSRHTGELFF. CDR3 DNA: TGTGCCTGGACCACGTCGAGGCACACCGGGGAGCTGTTTTTT.

The CDR3 spells CASSQGTGLNTEAFF. For the CDR3, the DNA is TGTGCCAGCAGCCAGGGGACAGGCCTGAACACTGAAGCTTTCTTT. This sequence joins TRBV3-1 (or the pseudogene TRBV3-2) and TRBJ1-1, with TRBD1 matching over 8 bases. Per germline, CDR1 LGHDT and CDR2 YNNKEL (reference sequence). CDR3 length equals 15 residues. The V segment lost 3 bases and the J segment 0 bases; nucleotides outside the gene matches: 3.

This clone was seen more than once but under ten times. The rearrangement joins TRBV9 to TRBJ1-1; no firm D call. The CDR3 loop spans 11 amino acids. Germline CDR1 is SGDLS and CDR2 is YYNGEE. V was shortened by 1 base and J by 4 bases, with 2 bases between the two germline ends. The CDR3 region has the DNA TGTGCCAGCAGCGTACTCACTGAAGCTTTCTTT. Its translation: CASSVLTEAFF.

This chain links TRBV12-2 with TRBJ2-7; TRBD2 was called by the table and not checked on the DNA. TRBV12-2 corresponds to a pseudogene. This CDR3 is built from 14 residues. The CDR3 spells CASPPPGGDYEQYF. The CDR3, as DNA: TGTGCAAGTCCCCCTCCCGGAGGGGACTACGAGCAGTACTTC.

The chain employs TRBV5-1 and TRBJ2-7, with D perhaps matching TRBD2 (6 bases). This CDR3 has 14 residues. The V end was cut by 4 bases, the J end by 3 bases, with 14 bases between. Germline V gene lookup returns CDR1 SGHRS and CDR2 YFSETQ. CDR3 region: CASSPAQGGYEQYF. Written as DNA, the CDR3 is TGCGCCAGCAGCCCGGCGCAGGGAGGCTACGAGCAGTACTTC.

This clone was detected once. The V call is TRBV13, the J call TRBJ1-3; perhaps TRBD1 as D (5 bases). V was cut by 0 bases and J by 0 bases, with 6 bases left in between. Germline CDR1 and CDR2: PRHDT and FYEKMQ (reference sequence). This CDR3 is built from 15 residues. The CDR3 region is CASSLGRASGNTIYF. CDR3 bases: TGTGCCAGCAGCTTAGGCAGGGCCTCTGGAAACACCATATATTTT.

The J gene is TRBJ1-1, the V gene TRBV19; no firm D call. CDR1 and CDR2 (germline): LNHDA, SQIVND (reference sequence). V was shortened by 0 bases and J by 5 bases, with 10 bases between the two germline ends. The CDR3 contains 14 residues. CDR3 nucleotide sequence: TGTGCCAGTAGTATAGACAGGAGGCGAACTGAAGCTTTCTTT. Translated: CASSIDRRRTEAFF.

The chain employs TRBV5-1 and TRBJ1-1, with D possibly TRBD1 on 6 matching bases. Germline V gene data show CDR1 as SGHRS and CDR2 as YFSETQ. V lost 1 base, J lost 6 bases, and 16 bases lay in between. This CDR3 region has 15 residues. CDR3: CASSLLARGAPEAFF. CDR3 sequence (DNA): TGCGCCAGCAGCTTGCTGGCCAGGGGAGCCCCTGAAGCTTTCTTT.

The gene calls are TRBV29-1 and TRBJ2-7; D gene unclear. This CDR3 has 12 amino acids. V was clipped by 1 base and J by 0 bases, with 4 bases between them. Germline V CDR1 and CDR2: SQVTM, ANQGSEA. The CDR3 DNA sequence: TGCAGCGTTGAAGTAAACTCCTACGAGCAGTACTTC. Translation: CSVEVNSYEQYF.

V is TRBV3-1 (or the pseudogene TRBV3-2) and J is TRBJ2-2; D is uncertain. There are 19 residues in the CDR3. Per the germline V gene, CDR1 is LGHDT and CDR2 is YNNKEL (reference sequence). V lost 5 bases and J 0 bases, leaving 22 bases between the germline ends. As DNA, the CDR3 is TGTGCCAGCAGCTGGTTTTCTTTGTTTGAACAGACGAACACCGGGGAGCTGTTTTTT. This codes for CASSWFSLFEQTNTGELFF.

J is TRBJ1-5 and V is TRBV4-1; D might be TRBD1 (6 bases). V was clipped by 2 bases and J by 6 bases, with 14 bases between them. Germline CDR1 MGHRA, CDR2 YSYEKL. The CDR3 has 15 residues. The CDR3 region has the DNA TGCGCCAGCAGCCAAACAATACAGGGCTCTCAGCCCCAGCATTTT. This encodes CASSQTIQGSQPQHF.

This clone was seen only once. The gene calls are TRBV11-3 and TRBJ2-7; 8 bases agree with TRBD1. The germline V gene has CDR1 SGHNT and CDR2 YENEEA. The CDR3 length is 15 residues. V lost 2 bases, J lost 5 bases, and 8 bases stayed unmatched. Here the CDR3 DNA reads TGTGCCAGCAGCTTAAGTACAGGGGGAGAGGACGAGCAGTACTTC. It is translated as CASSLSTGGEDEQYF.

The chain links TRBV28 to TRBJ2-2; 9 nucleotides align to TRBD2. The V gene's germline CDR1 is MDHEN and CDR2 SYDVKM. There are 16 residues in the CDR3. J was trimmed by 3 bases and V by 5 bases; bases with no gene match: 7. DNA for the CDR3: TGTGCCAGCAGTCCCTTAGCGGGAGCCCACACCGGGGAGCTGTTTTTT. Its protein is CASSPLAGAHTGELFF. The full variable domain, in which reference TRBV28 and TRBJ2-2 provide the parts outside the CDR3, is DVKVTQSSRYLVKRTGEKVFLECVQDMDHENMFWYRQDPGLGLRLIYFSYDVKMKEKGDIPEGYSVSREKKERFSLILESASTNQTSMYLCASSPLAGAHTGELFFGEGSRLTVL.

J is TRBJ2-7 and V is TRBV7-6; a possible D gene is TRBD2 (6 bases). CDR3 length: 16 residues. Between the trimmed V and J ends, which lost 2 bases and 0 bases, there was a span of 14 bases. Germline assignment: CDR1 SGHVS and CDR2 FNYEAQ. The CDR3 sequence: CASSLSSRDSSYEQYF. CDR3 DNA: TGTGCCAGCAGCTTAAGTAGTCGGGACTCCTCCTACGAGCAGTACTTC. Full variable domain (outside the CDR3, taken from reference TRBV7-6 and TRBJ2-7): GAGVSQSPRYKVTKRGQDVALRCDPISGHVSLYWYRQALGQGPEFLTYFNYEAQQDKSGLPNDRFSAERPEGSISTLTIQRTEQRDSAMYRCASSLSSRDSSYEQYFGPGTRLTVT.

The chain uses TRBV5-1 and TRBJ2-5; possible D gene TRBD2, 5 bases. Trimming removed 4 bases from V and 1 base from J, with 8 bases in between. Germline CDR1 and CDR2: SGHRS and YFSETQ. The CDR3 length is 13 residues. The CDR3 is CASSPSGQETQYF. Here the CDR3 DNA reads TGCGCCAGCAGCCCCAGCGGCCAAGAGACCCAGTACTTC.

The chain carries TRBV7-8 and TRBJ1-1, with no clear D. Trimming cost V 4 bases and J 0 bases, with 9 bases left between them. Germline V gene sequence: CDR1 SGHVS, CDR2 FQNEAQ. The CDR3 spans 14 residues. The CDR3 nucleotides read TGTGCCAGCAGCTCTGGAGGTATGAACACTGAAGCTTTCTTT. Its protein product is CASSSGGMNTEAFF.

This clone was seen once. This chain connects TRBV30 to TRBJ2-6, with a weak D call TRBD1 (6 bases). Germline CDR1 GTSNPN, CDR2 SVGIG (reference sequence). The V end was cut by 1 base, the J end by 3 bases, with 13 bases between. This CDR3 is 16 amino acids long. DNA of the CDR3: TGTGCCTGGAGTGCCAAACAGGGTAGTGGGGCCAACGTCCTGACTTTC. Translating it yields CAWSAKQGSGANVLTF.

This clone was seen just once. The chain is built from TRBV2 and TRBJ2-7; D gene ambiguous. CDR3 length equals 13 residues. Germline V lookup: CDR1 SNHLY, CDR2 FYNNEI. V was clipped by 6 bases and J by 3 bases, with 12 bases between them. Here the CDR3 DNA reads TGTGCCAGCAGCGCTCTCGTTAGCTACGAGCAGTACTTC. It is translated as CASSALVSYEQYF. Looking up the rest from reference TRBV2 and TRBJ2-7 gives the full variable domain: EPEVTQTPSHQVTQMGQEVILRCVPISNHLYFYWYRQILGQKVEFLVSFYNNEISEKSEIFDDQFSVERPDGSNFTLKIRSTKLEDSAMYFCASSALVSYEQYFGPGTRLTVT.

This clone was seen a few times. The chain has TRBV21-1 and TRBJ1-5. TRBV21-1 is given as a pseudogene. The CDR3 covers 12 residues. CDR3 bases: TGTGCCAGCAGCAAACTTAATCAGCCCCAGCATTTT. Translated, it gives CASSKLNQPQHF.

CDR3 sequence: CASSLIGSAGATKNIQYF. Here the CDR3 DNA reads TGTGCCAGCAGCTTAATAGGGTCGGCGGGGGCTACCAAAAACATTCAGTACTTC. The chain combines TRBV11-2 with TRBJ2-4; TRBD2 might be the D (7 bases). The CDR3 totals 18 residues. Germline-derived CDR1 and CDR2 are SGHAT and FQNNGV. The V and J ends lost 2 bases and 2 bases respectively, with 19 bases between them.

V and J are TRBV6-5 and TRBJ2-7, with D possibly matching TRBD2 (6 bases). There are 14 residues in the CDR3. The ends were cut back, 6 bases at V and 2 bases at J, with 14 bases in the middle. The germline V gene has CDR1 MNHEY and CDR2 SVGAGI. CDR3 region: CASRTSGSAYEQYF. The CDR3 nucleotides are TGTGCCAGCAGGACGAGCGGGTCCGCCTACGAGCAGTACTTC.

This sequence joins TRBV14 and TRBJ2-7; maybe TRBD2 (5 bases). The length of the CDR3 is 12 residues. From germline, CDR1 is SGHDN and CDR2 FVKESK. V lost 0 bases, J lost 9 bases, and 9 bases lay in between. In DNA, the CDR3 is TGTGCCAGCAGCCAAGATTCGGGGTGGCAGTACTTC. Protein product: CASSQDSGWQYF.

V gene TRBV6-5 combines with J gene TRBJ2-1; D may be TRBD2 (5 bases). With 5 bases removed from V and 4 bases from J, the gap between germline ends came to 15 bases. The CDR3 has 15 amino acids. Germline CDR1 is MNHEY and CDR2 is SVGAGI. CDR3 sequence (DNA): TGTGCCAGCAGTAAGGCCCTACGGAGGTACAATGAGCAGTTCTTC. Translated: CASSKALRRYNEQFF.

The rearrangement uses TRBV5-1 and TRBJ2-3; 8 nucleotides match TRBD2. Trimming at V came to 0 bases and at J to 3 bases, leaving 3 bases not matched to a gene. CDR3 length: 15 residues. Germline V lookup: CDR1 SGHRS, CDR2 YFSETQ. CDR3 nucleotide sequence: TGCGCCAGCAGCTTGGAAGCGGGGGAGACAGATACGCAGTATTTT. Translating gives CASSLEAGETDTQYF.

A few counts support this clone. This chain links TRBV6-5 with TRBJ1-5; D is possibly TRBD1 (5 bases). Between the trimmed V and J ends, which lost 0 bases and 5 bases, there was a span of 5 bases. CDR3 length: 13 residues. CDR1 and CDR2 from the germline V gene are MNHEY and SVGAGI. CDR3 protein: CASSYSGDQPQHF. The CDR3 region has the DNA TGTGCCAGCAGTTACTCAGGGGATCAGCCCCAGCATTTT.

V and J are TRBV11-2 and TRBJ2-7; TRBD2 agrees at 9 bases. V gave up 5 bases and J gave up 2 bases; unmatched junction bases: 7. This CDR3 has 15 amino acids. Germline-derived CDR1 and CDR2 are SGHAT and FQNNGV. The CDR3 sequence is CASSQLAGTAYEQYF. The DNA for the CDR3 is TGTGCCAGCAGCCAGCTAGCGGGGACCGCCTACGAGCAGTACTTC.

The chain combines TRBV6-2 or TRBV6-3 with TRBJ2-7; possible D gene TRBD2, 6 bases. Germline CDR1 reads MNHEY; CDR2 reads SVGEGT. This CDR3 has 15 residues. V lost 6 bases to trimming and J lost 0 bases, with 15 bases between them. CDR3 sequence: CASSWDSGSSYEQYF. For the CDR3, the DNA is TGTGCCAGCAGCTGGGACTCAGGGAGCTCCTACGAGCAGTACTTC.